These 5 T cell receptor beta chains were sequenced from one sample in a study of OX40 agonist ivuxolimab in advanced cancers. The method was immunoSEQ multiplex PCR; TCRdb's version includes in-frame clones alone and lacks a portion of them. The sample yields around 50,000 clones, approximately 90% seen once. Source: CD4+ or CD8+ T cells sorted from blood, taken in a trial of the OX40 agonist ivuxolimab. Every receptor here comes from an adult with an advanced solid tumor such as melanoma, head and neck, liver or kidney cancer.

The V gene is TRBV4-1, the J gene TRBJ2-1; D not resolved. Germline CDR1 MGHRA, CDR2 YSYEKL. Trimming took off 2 bases at V and 9 bases at J, with 20 bases between the two ends. CDR3 length: 16 amino acids. This CDR3 reads CASSQPGAPPLGEQFF. The CDR3 DNA follows: TGCGCCAGCAGCCAACCTGGCGCACCCCCATTGGGTGAGCAGTTCTTC.

J is TRBJ2-5 and V is TRBV7-3, with 11 bases aligning to TRBD2. The tail of the sequence fits TRBJ2-7 better, so the J call may be wrong. Germline V gene data show CDR1 as SGHTA and CDR2 as FQGTGA. The CDR3 length is 17 residues. The CDR3 here is CASSLTGTSGGSYEQYF. Here the CDR3 DNA reads TGTGCCAGCAGCTTAACCGGGACTAGCGGTGGCTCCTACGAGCAGTACTTC.

The genes are TRBV5-4 and TRBJ2-7; 7 positions match TRBD1. Germline V CDR1 and CDR2: SGHNT, YYREEE (reference sequence). This CDR3 comprises 16 residues. The V segment lost 0 bases and the J segment 1 base; nucleotides outside the gene matches: 7. The CDR3 loop reads CASSLGPRGLSYEQYF. The CDR3 DNA follows: TGTGCCAGCAGCTTGGGTCCCAGGGGGTTATCCTACGAGCAGTACTTC.

The rearrangement uses TRBV5-4 and TRBJ2-3; 8 nucleotides match TRBD2. V shed 4 bases, J shed 4 bases, and the junction held 11 bases outside the gene matches. CDR1 and CDR2 (germline): SGHNT, YYREEE (reference sequence). The length of the CDR3 is 16 residues. CDR3 residues: CASSGLFGGRSDTQYF. The CDR3 DNA follows: TGTGCCAGCAGCGGGCTTTTTGGCGGGAGGTCAGATACGCAGTATTTT.

The chain recombines TRBV9 with TRBJ2-1, with 7 bases identical to TRBD2. The V and J ends lost 0 bases and 6 bases, in that order; junction bases with no gene match: 6. CDR3 length equals 15 residues. Germline V CDR1 and CDR2: SGDLS, YYNGEE. CDR3: CASSVGAGELNEQFF. Here the CDR3 DNA reads TGTGCCAGCAGCGTAGGGGCGGGAGAACTCAATGAGCAGTTCTTC.